Following are 5 T cell receptor beta chains from one sample sequenced in a study of shared clonotypes between healthy human individuals. Only in-frame clones appear in the TCRdb table, and some are missing; sequencing was by immunoSEQ multiplex PCR. The repertoire holds roughly 500,000 clones, with 76% as singletons. Sequenced input: PBMCs. Every receptor here comes from a woman in her 40s in good health. Some clones in this sample may be carry-over from other donors' samples.

The rearrangement links TRBV6-4 to TRBJ2-6; TRBD1 or TRBD2 may be the D gene (5 bases each). The CDR3 has 16 amino acids. The ends were cut back, 5 bases at V and 3 bases at J, with 14 bases in the middle. Germline lookup yields CDR1 MRHNA and CDR2 SNTAGT. CDR3 in amino acids: CASSSQGTSGANVLTF. In DNA form, the CDR3 reads TGTGCCAGCAGTTCACAAGGGACCAGTGGGGCCAACGTCCTGACTTTC.

This chain connects TRBV2 to TRBJ1-4; D is unresolved. V lost 4 bases, J lost 5 bases, and 11 bases lay in between. This CDR3 is built from 14 residues. Germline V gene data show CDR1 as SNHLY and CDR2 as FYNNEI. This CDR3 reads CASSVRTGNEKLFF. The DNA of the CDR3 is TGTGCCAGCAGTGTTCGGACGGGAAATGAAAAACTGTTTTTT.

This chain uses TRBV7-9 with TRBJ2-7; 8 bases are shared with TRBD1. CDR1 is SEHNR, CDR2 FQNEAQ, per germline (reference sequence). This CDR3 has 15 residues. The ends lost 6 bases at V and 4 bases at J; junction bases unmatched: 11. The CDR3 spells CASSMGQGALYEQYF. CDR3 nucleotides: TGTGCCAGCAGTATGGGCCAGGGGGCTCTATACGAGCAGTACTTC.

The gene calls are TRBV29-1 and TRBJ2-7; 10 bases line up with TRBD2. The V gene end was trimmed by 6 bases and the J gene end by 2 bases; junction bases not matched to a gene: 4. CDR3 length: 13 amino acids. Germline V gene lookup returns CDR1 SQVTM and CDR2 ANQGSEA. The CDR3 region has the DNA TGCAGCGTGGGGACTAGCGCTACCTACGAGCAGTACTTC. It yields the protein CSVGTSATYEQYF.

This sequence joins TRBV6-6 and TRBJ1-1; possibly TRBD1 for D (6 bases). Germline lookup yields CDR1 MNHNY and CDR2 SVGAGI (reference sequence). Trimming shortened V by 6 bases and J by 3 bases, and 14 bases separated the two germline ends. The CDR3 consists of 14 residues. CDR3 coding DNA: TGTGCCAGCAGATCCCCAGGGGCTTACACTGAAGCTTTCTTT. This codes for CASRSPGAYTEAFF.